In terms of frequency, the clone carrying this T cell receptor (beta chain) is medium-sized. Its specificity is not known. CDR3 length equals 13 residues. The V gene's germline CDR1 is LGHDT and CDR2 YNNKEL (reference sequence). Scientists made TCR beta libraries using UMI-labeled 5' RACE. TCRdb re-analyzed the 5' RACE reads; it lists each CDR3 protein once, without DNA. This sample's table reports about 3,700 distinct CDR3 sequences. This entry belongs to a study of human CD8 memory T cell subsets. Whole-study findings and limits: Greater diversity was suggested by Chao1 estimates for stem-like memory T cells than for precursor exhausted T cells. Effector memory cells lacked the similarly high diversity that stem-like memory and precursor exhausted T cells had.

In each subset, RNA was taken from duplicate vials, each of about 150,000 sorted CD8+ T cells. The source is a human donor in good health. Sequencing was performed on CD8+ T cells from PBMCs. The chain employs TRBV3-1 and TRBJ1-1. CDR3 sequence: CASSRSMNTEAFF.